This T cell receptor (beta chain) emerged from a study of control samples from healthy donors and cancer patients (dated by TCRdb to the early 2020s). Comment on this clone: Its antigen is not yet known. Within one base of it there is no much larger clone, and no base qualities were kept.

The junction carries 15 bases between V and J, which are trimmed by 7 bases and 3 bases respectively. The germline V gene encodes CDR1 LNHDA and CDR2 SQIVND (reference sequence). Counted from cysteine to phenylalanine, this CDR3 has 15 amino acids. Solely the CDR3 DNA is kept, with 45 bases framed from the first base. The receptor library was made with the immunoSEQ multiplex PCR assay. TCRdb provides this immuneACCESS table in a form limited to in-frame rearrangements. Some clones are lacking; in checked studies, under half of them reflect an unresolved V gene, and why the rest are absent is not known. This sample lists roughly 100,000 clones; approximately 90% were detected once. Under 2.5% of the sample rests with the top ten.

This chain is built from TRBV19 and TRBJ2-2; the D gene assignment is ambiguous. The specimen sequenced was blood. The TCR sequence derives from a woman aged 18 to 35 in good health. The bases are TGTGCCAGTATCGCCCTCCCGGATGACACCGGGGAGCTGTTTTTT. It encodes CASIALPDDTGELFF.